This T cell receptor beta chain was found in a study of T cell responses to AZD1222 COVID-19 vaccine. Study conclusions and caveats: It was only after the peak T cell response that any repertoires were sampled. Two AZD1222 administrations were followed by greater Spike-specific TCR breadth and depth. Spike was spanned by vaccine-associated CD4 TCRs, with dominance at 160-218 and 743-854.

Comment on this clone: Its matching antigen is unknown.

Sequencing used immunoSEQ multiplex PCR; TCRdb keeps in-frame clones, though not all of them. This table holds 150,000 to 200,000 clones, roughly 90% found once. The source was peripheral blood, collected 28 days after the second AZD1222 dose. This sequence was found in an adult who received the AZD1222 COVID-19 vaccine.

CDR3 sequence reads: CASSYDVGTIGYEQYF. The CDR3 DNA sequence: TGTGCCAGCAGTTATGATGTAGGGACTATAGGCTACGAGCAGTACTTC. The genes are TRBV5-4 and TRBJ2-7; 7 positions match TRBD2. CDR1 and CDR2 from the germline V gene are SGHNT and YYREEE (reference sequence). The V segment lost 5 bases and the J segment 3 bases; nucleotides outside the gene matches: 14. CDR3 size: 16 residues.